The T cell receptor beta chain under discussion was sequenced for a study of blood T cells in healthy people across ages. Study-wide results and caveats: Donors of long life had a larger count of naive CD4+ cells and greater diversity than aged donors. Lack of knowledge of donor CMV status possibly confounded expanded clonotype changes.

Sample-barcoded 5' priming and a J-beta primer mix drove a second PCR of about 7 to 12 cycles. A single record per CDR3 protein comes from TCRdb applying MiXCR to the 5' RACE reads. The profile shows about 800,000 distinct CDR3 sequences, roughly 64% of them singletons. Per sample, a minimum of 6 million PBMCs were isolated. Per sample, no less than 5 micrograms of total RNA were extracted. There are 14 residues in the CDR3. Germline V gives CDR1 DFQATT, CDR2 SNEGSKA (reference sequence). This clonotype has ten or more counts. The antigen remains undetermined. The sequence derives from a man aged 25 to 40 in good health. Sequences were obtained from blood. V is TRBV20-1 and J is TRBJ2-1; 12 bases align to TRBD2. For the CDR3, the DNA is TGCAGCCCACGGGCTAGCGGGGGGGTTGGTGAGCAGTTCTTC. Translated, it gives CSPRASGGVGEQFF.